This T cell receptor beta chain was obtained from a study of blood T cell repertoires in COVID-19. As for the study in general: COVID-19 samples collected from the United States, Italy and Spain covered acute and convalescent phases.

The length of the CDR3 is 16 residues. Germline CDR1 and CDR2: SGHKS and YYEKEE (reference sequence). V dropped 6 bases and J dropped 4; count of bases not matched to a gene: 15. As processed by the authors: For nucleated cells, counts were estimated from reference gene primer amplification. Libraries were prepared by immunoSEQ multiplex PCR; TCRdb keeps only in-frame clonotypes and omits some of them. That table gives V, J and clone size, and the DNA gave D and trimming. Found here are under 140,000 clones, 60% to 80% of them singletons; the top ten hold approximately 16%. The receptor was derived from a woman older than 75 with active or convalescent COVID-19. The sample taken for sequencing was peripheral blood. V is TRBV5-5 and J is TRBJ2-5, with TRBD1 matching 7 bases. The CDR3 bases are TGTGCCAGCAACCCTTTCGACAGGGCCAGGGGAGAGACCCAGTACTTC. It codes for CASNPFDRARGETQYF. Combining the CDR3 with reference TRBV5-5 and TRBJ2-5 gives the whole variable domain DAGVTQSPTHLIKTRGQQVTLRCSPISGHKSVSWYQQVLGQGPQFIFQYYEKEERGRGNFPDRFSARQFPNYSSELNVNALLLGDSALYLCASNPFDRARGETQYFGPGTRLLVL.